The present T cell receptor beta chain was sequenced within a study of a mutant IDH1 vaccine in newly diagnosed glioma. Study as a whole: Each patient was administered eight vaccinations, scheduled in weeks 1, 3, 5, 7, 11, 15, 19 and 23. Whole-study findings and limits: Evidence of vaccine-induced immune responses was documented in over 85% of patients.

Specified time point: week 23, last vaccination. A single vaccine dose contained 300 ug of mutant IDH1 20-mer peptide, and topical imiquimod was used with it. As concerns this clone: What it binds is not known.

Germline CDR1 reads MNHEY; CDR2 reads SVGAGI. V was pared by 8 bases and J by 0 bases, with 8 bases between. The CDR3 contains 14 residues. The data were produced by immunoSEQ multiplex PCR, yet TCRdb's version contains in-frame clones alone and is incomplete. The data show about 44,000 clones, less than 95% seen once. This chain links TRBV6-5 with TRBJ2-6; D is uncertain. The sequence was collected from a man between 50 and 59 years old with glioma. The sample in question was PBMCs, obtained from a glioma patient whose treatment included an IDH1 peptide vaccine. CDR3 nucleotides: TGTGCCAGCGGCAGTTCCTCTGGGGCCAACGTCCTGACTTTC. It is translated as CASGSSSGANVLTF.